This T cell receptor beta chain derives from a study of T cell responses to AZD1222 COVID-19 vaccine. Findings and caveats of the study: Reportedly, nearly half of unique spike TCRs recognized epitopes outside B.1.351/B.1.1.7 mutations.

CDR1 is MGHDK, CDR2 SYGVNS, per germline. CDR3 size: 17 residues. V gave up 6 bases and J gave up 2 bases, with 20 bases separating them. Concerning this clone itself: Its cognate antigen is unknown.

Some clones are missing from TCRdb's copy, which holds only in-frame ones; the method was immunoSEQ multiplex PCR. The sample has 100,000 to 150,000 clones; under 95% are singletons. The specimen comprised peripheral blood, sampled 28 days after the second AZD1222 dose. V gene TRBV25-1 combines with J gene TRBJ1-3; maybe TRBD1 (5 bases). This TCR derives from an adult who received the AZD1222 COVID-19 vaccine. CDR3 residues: CASSSAPGRIAGNTIYF. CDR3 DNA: TGTGCCAGCAGCTCAGCTCCGGGACGGATAGCTGGAAACACCATATATTTT.